These 14 T cell receptor beta chains came from one sample sequenced in a study of cytomegalovirus exposure and HLA in healthy donors. PCR amplification relied on 60 Vbeta primers (plus 13 Jbeta primers). Here immunoSEQ multiplex PCR was the method, and the copy in TCRdb shows in-frame clones only, minus some. The repertoire holds under 250,000 clones, with about 78% as singletons. Sequencing input: PBMCs. These receptors came from a male donor in good health and CMV-seronegative.

Concerning this clone: A junction boundary mismatches the germline segment, possibly from a read error. The same CDR3 arises from other DNA sequences in this sample as well. The chain has TRBV7-9 and TRBJ1-5; 7 positions agree with TRBD1. Germline CDR1 SEHNR, CDR2 FQNEAQ (reference sequence). There are 16 residues in the CDR3. Here the CDR3 DNA reads TGCGCCAGCAGCTTTCGGGACAGTGGTAGCAATCAGCCCCAGCATTTT. It encodes CASSFRDSGSNQPQHF.

The rearrangement uses TRBV25-1 and TRBJ2-7; 9 bases match TRBD1. Germline CDR1 MGHDK, CDR2 SYGVNS. V shed 4 bases, J shed 7 bases, and the junction held 8 bases outside the gene matches. This CDR3 comprises 14 residues. CDR3 nucleotides: TGTGCCAGCAGTGGACCGGGACAGGGAAGTGAGCAGTACTTC. It specifies CASSGPGQGSEQYF.

This clone was seen a few times. The chain is built from TRBV6-5 and TRBJ1-1, with a possible D match to TRBD1 (6 bases). Trimming shortened V by 0 bases and J by 3 bases, and 14 bases separated the two germline ends. This CDR3 has 16 residues. The germline gives CDR1 MNHEY, CDR2 SVGAGI. CDR3 protein: CASSYSKGGTYTEAFF. CDR3 in DNA: TGTGCCAGCAGTTACTCAAAGGGGGGGACCTACACTGAAGCTTTCTTT.

The J gene is TRBJ2-5, the V gene TRBV11-2; TRBD2 is a possible D gene (5 bases). CDR1 and CDR2 (germline): SGHAT, FQNNGV. The CDR3 covers 15 residues. V was clipped by 1 base and J by 1 base, with 10 bases between them. CDR3 nucleotide sequence: TGTGCCAGCAGCTTAGCAGGAGCGGCCCAAGAGACCCAGTACTTC. It translates to CASSLAGAAQETQYF.

The rearrangement links TRBV5-4 to TRBJ2-1; the match to TRBD2 covers 15 bases. V lost 4 bases, J lost 6 bases, and 11 bases stayed unmatched. The germline gives CDR1 SGHNT, CDR2 YYREEE (reference sequence). CDR3 size: 18 residues. The CDR3 region is CASSRGLAGGPVGNEQFF. CDR3 nucleotide sequence: TGTGCCAGCAGCAGAGGACTAGCGGGAGGGCCGGTGGGCAATGAGCAGTTCTTC.

The chain couples TRBV27 to TRBJ2-6; D may be TRBD1 (6 bases). Germline CDR1 is MNHEY and CDR2 is SMNVEV (reference sequence). Deletions cut 8 bases from V and 0 bases from J, with 20 bases between. The CDR3 contains 18 residues. This chain's CDR3 is CASPNSWTAYSGANVLTF. For the CDR3, the DNA is TGTGCCAGCCCAAATTCCTGGACAGCCTACTCTGGGGCCAACGTCCTGACTTTC.

The CDR3 spells CASSVGADQETQYF. DNA of the CDR3: TGTGCCAGCAGCGTAGGGGCAGACCAAGAGACCCAGTACTTC. V is TRBV9 and J is TRBJ2-5; no firm D call. In germline, CDR1 is SGDLS, CDR2 YYNGEE. The CDR3 consists of 14 residues. Trimming stripped 0 bases from V and 0 bases from J, with 6 bases between.

The rearrangement joins TRBV28 to TRBJ2-1; 10 positions match TRBD1. J lost 2 bases, V lost 6 bases, and 4 bases had no gene match. CDR3 size: 15 residues. CDR1 and CDR2 from the germline V gene are MDHEN and SYDVKM. The CDR3 spells CASRGQGVPYNEQFF. DNA for the CDR3: TGTGCCAGCAGAGGACAGGGGGTCCCCTACAATGAGCAGTTCTTC. Combining the CDR3 with reference TRBV28 and TRBJ2-1 gives the whole variable domain DVKVTQSSRYLVKRTGEKVFLECVQDMDHENMFWYRQDPGLGLRLIYFSYDVKMKEKGDIPEGYSVSREKKERFSLILESASTNQTSMYLCASRGQGVPYNEQFFGPGTRLTVL.

This clone was seen a single time. The chain joins TRBV19 to TRBJ2-3; no clear D. Germline CDR1 and CDR2: LNHDA and SQIVND (reference sequence). Trimming cost V 3 bases and J 0 bases, with 16 bases left between them. The CDR3 totals 17 residues. The CDR3 reads CASSISGPASSTDTQYF. Written as DNA, the CDR3 is TGTGCCAGTAGTATTAGTGGGCCAGCTTCTAGCACAGATACGCAGTATTTT.

The CDR3, as DNA: TGTGCCAGCAGCTCGTACGGGGACACTGGAAACACCATATATTTT. Translation: CASSSYGDTGNTIYF. The chain couples TRBV7-2 to TRBJ1-3; maybe TRBD1 (6 bases). Deletions cut 4 bases from V and 2 bases from J, with 12 bases between. CDR1 and CDR2 from the germline V gene are SGHTA and FQGNSA. The CDR3 is 15 amino acids.

The V call is TRBV5-1, the J call TRBJ2-7; 7 bases are a match to TRBD1. V gave up 0 bases and J gave up 11 bases; unmatched junction bases: 5. The germline V gene encodes CDR1 SGHRS and CDR2 YFSETQ. The CDR3 has 12 amino acids. CDR3 nucleotides: TGCGCCAGCAGCTTGGTGCCCGGGACAGAGTACTTC. This encodes CASSLVPGTEYF.

This chain links TRBV9 with TRBJ2-2, with 7 bases fitting TRBD2. Per the germline V gene, CDR1 is SGDLS and CDR2 is YYNGEE. The V and J ends lost 1 base and 1 base, in that order; junction bases with no gene match: 4. The CDR3 covers 16 residues. The CDR3 loop reads CASSVISGMNTGELFF. The DNA of the CDR3 is TGTGCCAGCAGCGTAATAAGCGGGATGAACACCGGGGAGCTGTTTTTT.

The chain carries TRBV9 and TRBJ2-3; perhaps TRBD1 as D (7 bases). V lost 3 bases to trimming and J lost 5 bases, with 16 bases between them. CDR3 length: 15 residues. Germline CDR1 is SGDLS and CDR2 is YYNGEE. CDR3 region: CASSAGGLRGDTQYF. The DNA for the CDR3 is TGTGCCAGCAGCGCAGGGGGACTGCGGGGAGATACGCAGTATTTT.

This sequence joins TRBV2 and TRBJ1-6; D remains ambiguous. CDR3 length: 15 residues. The germline gives CDR1 SNHLY, CDR2 FYNNEI. Deletions cut 1 base from V and 5 bases from J, with 9 bases between. The chain's CDR3 is CASSEVVADNSPLHF. Written as DNA, the CDR3 is TGTGCCAGCAGTGAAGTCGTCGCGGATAATTCACCCCTCCACTTT.